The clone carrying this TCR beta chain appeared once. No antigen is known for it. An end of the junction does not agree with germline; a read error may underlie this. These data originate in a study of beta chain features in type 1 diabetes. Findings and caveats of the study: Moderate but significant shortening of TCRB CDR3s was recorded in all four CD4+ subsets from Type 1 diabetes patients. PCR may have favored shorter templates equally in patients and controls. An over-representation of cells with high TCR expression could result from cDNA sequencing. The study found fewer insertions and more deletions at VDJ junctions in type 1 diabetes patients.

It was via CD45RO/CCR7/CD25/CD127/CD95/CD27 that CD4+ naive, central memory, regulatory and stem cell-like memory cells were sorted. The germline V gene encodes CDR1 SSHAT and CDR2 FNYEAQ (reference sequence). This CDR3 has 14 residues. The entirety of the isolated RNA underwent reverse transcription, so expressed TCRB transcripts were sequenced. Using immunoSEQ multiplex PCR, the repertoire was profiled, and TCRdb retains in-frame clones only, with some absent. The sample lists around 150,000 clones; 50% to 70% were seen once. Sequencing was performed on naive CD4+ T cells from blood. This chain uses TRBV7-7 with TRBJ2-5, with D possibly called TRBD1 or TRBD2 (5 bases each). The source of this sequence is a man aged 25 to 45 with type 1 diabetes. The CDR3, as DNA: TGTGCTAGCAGCTCGGGACCTGGACAAGAGACCCAGTACTTC. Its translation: CASSSGPGQETQYF.